A few counts support the clone carrying this T cell receptor (beta chain). The data are from a study of OX40 agonist ivuxolimab in advanced cancers. Clones were sequenced by immunoSEQ multiplex PCR, and TCRdb holds only the in-frame ones, with some missing. Of some 86,000 clones listed, approximately 85% are singletons. The germline gives CDR1 SEHNR, CDR2 FQNEAQ (reference sequence). The V segment lost 5 bases and the J segment 7 bases; nucleotides outside the gene matches: 8. The CDR3 consists of 15 residues. Sample: CD4+ or CD8+ T cells sorted from blood, taken in a trial of the OX40 agonist ivuxolimab. The chain couples TRBV7-9 to TRBJ2-3; 11 bases match TRBD2. The clonotype comes from an adult with an advanced solid tumor such as melanoma, head and neck, liver or kidney cancer. CDR3 residues: CASSLSGREANTQYF. CDR3 DNA: TGTGCCAGCAGCCTTAGCGGGAGGGAGGCAAATACGCAGTATTTT.